A single T cell receptor (beta chain) is shown here with its context. What it binds is not known. The entry originates in a study of cytomegalovirus exposure and HLA in healthy donors. These donors were members of the approximately 110-subject validation cohort, a group separate from the roughly 670-subject first cohort. V was pared by 6 bases and J by 0 bases, with 6 bases of the junction left unmatched. Germline-derived CDR1 and CDR2 are MNHNS and SASEGT. This CDR3 contains 15 residues. Profiling relied on immunoSEQ multiplex PCR, and the TCRdb table lists in-frame clones only, not all of them. This table holds 100,000 to 150,000 clones, over 85% found once. Findings and limits, study-wide: Despite most TCR sequences being rare, some public TCRs occurred in many donors. In the roughly 130 validation repertoires, a later analysis found that first-cohort TCR clusters tended to co-occur.

This clonotype was obtained from a woman younger than 35 in good health and CMV-seronegative. Sequencing was carried out using PBMCs. The chain links TRBV6-1 to TRBJ1-1; TRBD1 matches at 8 bases. The CDR3 loop reads CASRDRVLVNTEAFF. The CDR3 DNA follows: TGTGCCAGCAGGGACAGGGTATTAGTGAACACTGAAGCTTTCTTT.